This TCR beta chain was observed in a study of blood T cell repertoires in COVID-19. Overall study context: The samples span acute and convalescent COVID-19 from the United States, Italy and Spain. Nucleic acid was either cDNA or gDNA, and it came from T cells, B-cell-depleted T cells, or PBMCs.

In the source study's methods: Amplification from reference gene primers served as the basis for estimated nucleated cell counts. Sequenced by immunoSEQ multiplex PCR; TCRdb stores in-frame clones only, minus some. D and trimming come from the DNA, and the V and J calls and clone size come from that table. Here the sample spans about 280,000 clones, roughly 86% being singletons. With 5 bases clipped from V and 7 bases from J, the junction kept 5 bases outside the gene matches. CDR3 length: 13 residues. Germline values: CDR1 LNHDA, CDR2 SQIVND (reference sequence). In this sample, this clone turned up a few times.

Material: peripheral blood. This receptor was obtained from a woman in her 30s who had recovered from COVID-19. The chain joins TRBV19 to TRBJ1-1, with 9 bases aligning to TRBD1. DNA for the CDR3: TGTGCCAGTAGTCTGGACAGGGGTAGTGAAGCTTTCTTT. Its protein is CASSLDRGSEAFF.